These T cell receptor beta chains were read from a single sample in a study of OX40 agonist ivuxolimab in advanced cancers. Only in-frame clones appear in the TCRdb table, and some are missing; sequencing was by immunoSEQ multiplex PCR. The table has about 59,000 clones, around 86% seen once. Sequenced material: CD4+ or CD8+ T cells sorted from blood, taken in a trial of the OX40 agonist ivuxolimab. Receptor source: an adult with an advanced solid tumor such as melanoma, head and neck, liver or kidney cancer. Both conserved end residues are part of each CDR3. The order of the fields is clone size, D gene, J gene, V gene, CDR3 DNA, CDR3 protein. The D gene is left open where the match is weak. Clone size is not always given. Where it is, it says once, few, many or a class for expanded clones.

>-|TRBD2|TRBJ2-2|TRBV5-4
TGTGCCTGGGAAAGCGCGCTAGCGGGAGGCCCCGGGGAGCTGTTTTTT
CAWESALAGGPGELFF
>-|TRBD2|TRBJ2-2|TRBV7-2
TGTGCCAGCAGCTTATCCCGGACTAGCGGGATCTCCGGGGAGCTGTTTTTT
CASSLSRTSGISGELFF
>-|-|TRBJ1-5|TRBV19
TGTGCCAGTATTCGTACAGGGTACAATCAGCCCCAGCATTTT
CASIRTGYNQPQHF
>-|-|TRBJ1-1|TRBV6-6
TGTGCCAGCAGTTACGGGGGGATTAGGGTGACTGAAGCTTTCTTT
CASSYGGIRVTEAFF
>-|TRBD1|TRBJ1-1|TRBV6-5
TGTGCCAGCAGTTACGGGCAGGGGGCCCCTGAAGCTTTCTTT
CASSYGQGAPEAFF
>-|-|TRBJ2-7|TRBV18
TGTGCCAGCTCGACAGTTGCCTCCTACGAGCAGTACTTC
CASSTVASYEQYF
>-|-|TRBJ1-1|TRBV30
TGTGCCTGGAGGAACACTGAAGCTTTCTTT
CAWRNTEAFF
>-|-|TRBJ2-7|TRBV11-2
TGTGCCAGCAGCGTCGACAGGGAGGTCTACGAGCAGTACTTC
CASSVDREVYEQYF
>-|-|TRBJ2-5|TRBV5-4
TGTGCCAGCAGCTTGGCTTTGGGGGGCGAGACCCAGTACTTC
CASSLALGGETQYF
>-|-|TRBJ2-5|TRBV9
TGTGCCAGCAGCCGACACCAAGAGACCCAGTACTTC
CASSRHQETQYF
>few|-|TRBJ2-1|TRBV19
TGTGCCAGTAATCCTACTATGAGTCCAGCGGGCTCCTACAATGAGCAGTTCTTC
CASNPTMSPAGSYNEQFF
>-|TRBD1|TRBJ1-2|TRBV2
TGTGCCAGCAGTGTGGACAGGGTCGATGGCTACACCTTC
CASSVDRVDGYTF
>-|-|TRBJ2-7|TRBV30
TGTGCCTGGAGCCGCTCGGGGGACGAGCAGTACTTC
CAWSRSGDEQYF
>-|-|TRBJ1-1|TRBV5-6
TGTGCCAGCAGCTTCGGACGGCACACTGAAGCTTTCTTT
CASSFGRHTEAFF
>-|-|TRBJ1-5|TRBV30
TGTGCCTGGAGGGGGTTTACAGATCAGCCCCAGCATTTT
CAWRGFTDQPQHF
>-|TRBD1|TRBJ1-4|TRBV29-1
TGCAGCGTTGGGCAGACAGGGGGGGGTGAAAAACTGTTTTTT
CSVGQTGGGEKLFF
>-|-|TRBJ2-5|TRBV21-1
TGTGCCAGCAGCAAAAGTCAGGGAGAAGAGACCCAGTACTTC
CASSKSQGEETQYF
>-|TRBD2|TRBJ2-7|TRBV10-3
TGTGCCATCAGCCCGGGACTAGCGGCTTACGAGCAGTACTTC
CAISPGLAAYEQYF
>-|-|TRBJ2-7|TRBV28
TGTGCCAGCGCCCATTTCGGGACAAACTACGAGCAGTACTTC
CASAHFGTNYEQYF
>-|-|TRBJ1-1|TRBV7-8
TGTGCCAGCAGCTTATACACTGAAGCTTTCTTT
CASSLYTEAFF
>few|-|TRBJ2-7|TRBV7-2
TGTGCCAGCAGCTTAGTCGGGGCTACCCCCTACGAGCAGTACTTC
CASSLVGATPYEQYF
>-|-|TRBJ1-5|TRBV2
TGTGCCAGCACGCAGGGTACTAGCAATCAGCCCCAGCATTTT
CASTQGTSNQPQHF
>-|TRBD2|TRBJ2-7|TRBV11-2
TGTGCCAGCAGTCCCGGGACTAGCGCCTCCTACGAGCAGTACTTC
CASSPGTSASYEQYF
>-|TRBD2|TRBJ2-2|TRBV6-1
TGTGCCAGCAGTAGCGGGGAGAACACCGGGGAGCTGTTTTTT
CASSSGENTGELFF
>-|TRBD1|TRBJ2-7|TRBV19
TGTGCCAGTAGTAGAGCGGGACAGGGATTGGACGAGCAGTACTTC
CASSRAGQGLDEQYF
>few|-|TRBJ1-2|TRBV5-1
TGCGCCAGCAGCTTGGAAGGGGCTAACTATGGCTACACCTTC
CASSLEGANYGYTF
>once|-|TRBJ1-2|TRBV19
TGTGCCAGTACCCCATCGGACAGAAACTATGGCTACACCTTC
CASTPSDRNYGYTF
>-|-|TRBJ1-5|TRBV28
TGTGCCAGCAGTTTATCTGAGTATAGCAATCAGCCCCAGCATTTT
CASSLSEYSNQPQHF